Shown below are 3 T cell receptor beta chains from a single sample sequenced in a study of radiation and T cells in renal cell carcinoma (dated by TCRdb to 2019 to 2021). What this sample's time point label stands for: blood 2 weeks post-SBRT. In light of the paper, this sample's treatment or condition label describes: 15 Gy SBRT to primary tumor, nephrectomy 4 weeks later. Libraries were prepared through the immunoSEQ multiplex PCR assay. Held by TCRdb, this immuneACCESS table contains in-frame sequences only and omits some clones. Under half of the omission traces to an unresolved V gene where checked; the cause of the rest is unknown. The sample yields 100,000 to 150,000 clones; roughly four fifths were counted once. 5.8% of the sample goes to the ten largest clones. Specimen: blood, collected from a patient whose treatment included radiotherapy and nephrectomy. The source is a man aged 45-65 years with renal cell carcinoma.

The chain recombines TRBV4-1 with TRBJ1-5, with 8 positions matching TRBD1. In germline, CDR1 is MGHRA, CDR2 YSYEKL. Trimming at V came to 6 bases and at J to 5 bases, leaving 15 bases not matched to a gene. CDR3 size: 17 residues. As DNA, the CDR3 is TGCGCCAGCAGTCAGGGGGCCCTAAACAGGTACTATCAGCCCCAGCATTTT. This translates into CASSQGALNRYYQPQHF.

The chain joins TRBV7-9 to TRBJ2-1; D is perhaps TRBD2 (6 bases). Germline V gene lookup returns CDR1 SEHNR and CDR2 FQNEAQ (reference sequence). The CDR3 extends over 15 amino acids. Trimming cost V 1 base and J 7 bases, with 14 bases left between them. DNA of the CDR3: TGTGCCAGCAGCTTAGGACTAGTACAACCGAATGAGCAGTTCTTC. Translation: CASSLGLVQPNEQFF. The variable domain in full, with the rest retrieved from reference TRBV7-9 and TRBJ2-1, is DTGVSQNPRHKITKRGQNVTFRCDPISEHNRLYWYRQTLGQGPEFLTYFQNEAQLEKSRLLSDRFSAERPKGSFSTLEIQRTEQGDSAMYLCASSLGLVQPNEQFFGPGTRLTVL.

V usage is TRBV29-1 and J usage is TRBJ2-1; D gene uncertain. The ends were cut back, 7 bases at V and 7 bases at J, with 17 bases in the middle. Looked up from germline, CDR1 is SQVTM and CDR2 is ANQGSEA. The CDR3 has 13 amino acids. DNA for the CDR3: TGCAGCGCTCCCTTTATTGATACGAATGAGCAGTTCTTC. Residues: CSAPFIDTNEQFF.